Below, one TCR beta chain is given with its context. The CDR3 runs to 14 residues. Germline CDR1 is MDHEN and CDR2 is SYDVKM. V was pared by 8 bases and J by 1 base, with 5 bases of the junction left unmatched. These data come from a study of metastatic and nonmetastatic thyroid tumors. As for the study in general: Samples came from malignant and benign thyroid patients, and repertoires were compared across blood and tumor or nodule tissue.

Treatment of any kind had been given to no patient before thyroid surgery. Via MiXCR, TCRdb re-called the PCR reads. The sample holds some 13,000 clones; 25% are singletons and the top ten take roughly 11%. V gene TRBV28 combines with J gene TRBJ2-7; 10 bases match TRBD1. This TCR derives from a female donor with papillary thyroid cancer or a benign thyroid nodule (not recorded which). Some clones in this sample may be carry-over from other donors' samples. Sequences were obtained from tumor tissue. CDR3 amino acids: CASLRTGGSYEQYF. The CDR3 DNA sequence: TGTGCCAGCCTTAGGACAGGGGGGTCCTACGAGCAGTACTTC.